This T cell receptor beta chain was retrieved from a study of blood T cell repertoires in COVID-19. This clone was detected only once. The J segment lost 4 bases and the V segment lost 6 bases, leaving 8 bases of the junction unmatched. This CDR3 is 14 amino acids long. CDR1 is MNHEY and CDR2 is SMNVEV in the germline V gene (reference sequence). The method was immunoSEQ multiplex PCR; TCRdb's version includes in-frame clones alone and lacks a portion of them. The table shows about 300,000 clones, with roughly 90% occurring only once. Sequencing was performed on PBMCs or T cells enriched from blood (not recorded which). This clonotype originated in a woman aged 18-29 years with acute COVID-19. The V gene is TRBV27, the J gene TRBJ2-5; 7 positions match TRBD2. This chain's CDR3 is CASRGAGAAETQYF. CDR3 sequence (DNA): TGTGCCAGCAGAGGGGCGGGAGCAGCAGAGACCCAGTACTTC.